The T cell receptor beta chain described here comes from a study of cytomegalovirus exposure and HLA in healthy donors. Primers: 60 Vbeta forward and 13 Jbeta reverse. Profiled with immunoSEQ multiplex PCR; TCRdb holds only in-frame clones, not every one. The sample lists roughly 160,000 clones, 85% occurring once. This CDR3 comprises 15 residues. Trimming took off 7 bases at V and 0 bases at J, with 13 bases between the two ends. Germline CDR1 MGHDK, CDR2 SYGVNS. Study-wide points: Specific recognition of CMV antigens was confirmed in vitro for a few chains (all CMV-associated). Later analysis associated a missense DCLRE1C variant with TCR beta V- and J-gene trimming.

As for this clone: Its target is unknown.

The specimen was PBMCs. This clonotype was sampled from a boy aged 2 to 10 in good health and CMV-seronegative. The chain carries TRBV25-1 and TRBJ2-1; perhaps TRBD2 as D (5 bases). CDR3 in amino acids: CASISSLSSYNEQFF. The CDR3 nucleotides read TGTGCCAGCATCTCTAGCCTCAGCTCCTACAATGAGCAGTTCTTC.